This TCR beta chain was captured in a study of spatial heterogeneity in lung cancer. Study at large: Compared with alpha-chain sequences, beta-chain sequences were consistently detected in greater numbers.

This clonotype was counted many times. As yet, its antigen is unknown. General observations from the study: Counts of expanded alpha and beta TCRs within tumors tracked the tumor nonsynonymous mutation count.

Regarding time point: sample taken at primary tumor resection. Whole RNA, isolated from tumor, nontumor lung or frozen PBMC, was sequenced without prior sorting. MiXCR, applied by TCRdb to the 5' RACE reads, yields one record per CDR3 protein. The sample comprises some 96,000 distinct CDR3 sequences, about 4.4% of which are singletons, and approximately 21% rests with the top ten. The CDR3 length is 13 residues. V was clipped by 6 bases and J by 7 bases, with 12 bases between them. CDR1 is MDHEN and CDR2 is SYDVKM in the germline V gene. The source material was lung tumor tissue, sampled at surgery. This chain links TRBV28 with TRBJ1-4; no clear D. The source of this sequence is a male donor with early-stage non-small cell lung cancer. The CDR3 is CASSLSWAEKLFF. The DNA of the CDR3 is TGTGCCAGCAGCCTTTCCTGGGCTGAAAAACTGTTTTTT.